This T cell receptor beta chain was recovered during a study of blood T cell repertoires in COVID-19. About the research overall: Sites in the United States, Italy and Spain provided acute and convalescent COVID-19 samples.

V was clipped by 2 bases and J by 7 bases; unmatched bases: 12. CDR3 size: 16 residues. Germline CDR1 SGDLS, CDR2 YYNGEE. Libraries were prepared by immunoSEQ multiplex PCR; TCRdb keeps only in-frame clonotypes and omits some of them. The sample consists of hundreds of thousands of clones, 70% to 90% of them appearing once. Self-reported history from a screening survey and questionnaire set each donor's cohort. The V and J genes are TRBV9 and TRBJ2-3; 8 nucleotides align to TRBD2. The material sequenced was PBMCs or T cells enriched from blood (not recorded which). The TCR comes from a woman aged 40 to 50 with acute COVID-19. CDR3 sequence reads: CASSVSSGATGNTQYF. DNA of the CDR3: TGTGCCAGCAGCGTCAGTAGCGGGGCGACGGGAAATACGCAGTATTTT.